The rows below give T cell receptor beta chains drawn from one sample of a study of blood T cell repertoires in COVID-19. Sequenced by immunoSEQ multiplex PCR; TCRdb stores in-frame clones only, minus some. The data hold 200,000 to 250,000 clones, with over 80% observed a single time. Sequencing was carried out using PBMCs or T cells enriched from blood (not recorded which). The receptors originated from a woman aged 40 to 50 who had recovered from COVID-19. Each CDR3 is given with its conserved first and last residue. D genes are given only for firm matches. Clone size is not always given. Where it is, it says once, few, many or a class for expanded clones.

CASSPLDRVNGELFF,TGTGCCAGCAGCCCCCTCGACAGGGTAAACGGGGAGCTGTTTTTT,TRBV28,NA,TRBJ2-2,TRBD1,15
CASSPSAYEQYF,TGTGCCAGCAGCCCTAGCGCCTACGAGCAGTACTTC,TRBV7-8,NA,TRBJ2-7,NA,12
CASSLFGPPGQSTEAFF,TGTGCCAGCAGCTTATTTGGTCCCCCAGGGCAATCCACTGAAGCTTTCTTT,TRBV7-3,NA,TRBJ1-1,NA,17
CASSSDRGRLYGYTF,TGTGCCAGCAGTTCGGACAGGGGGCGTCTCTATGGCTACACCTTC,TRBV7-9,NA,TRBJ1-2,TRBD1,15
CASSRGGRGGNEQFF,TGTGCCAGCAGCCGCGGAGGGCGGGGGGGCAATGAGCAGTTCTTC,TRBV6-5,once,TRBJ2-1,TRBD2,15
CATMSGQWDTGELFF,TGTGCCACGATGAGCGGTCAGTGGGACACCGGGGAGCTGTTTTTT,TRBV24-1,NA,TRBJ2-2,NA,15
CASSYSWKRGSLDEQFF,TGTGCCAGCAGTTACTCATGGAAGCGGGGCTCCTTGGATGAGCAGTTCTTC,TRBV6-2/TRBV6-3,NA,TRBJ2-1,TRBD2,17
CASSHSGGNQPQHF,TGTGCCAGCAGCCATTCAGGGGGGAATCAGCCCCAGCATTTT,TRBV6-2/TRBV6-3,once,TRBJ1-5,TRBD1,14
CASSSLGTGQGYGYTF,TGTGCCAGCAGTTCTTTAGGGACAGGGCAAGGCTATGGCTACACCTTC,TRBV6-5,NA,TRBJ1-2,TRBD1,16
CATSPGNSNQPQHF,TGTGCCACCAGTCCGGGAAATAGCAATCAGCCCCAGCATTTT,TRBV24-1,NA,TRBJ1-5,NA,14
CAISEFRGNEQYF,TGTGCCATCAGTGAGTTCAGGGGCAACGAGCAGTACTTC,TRBV10-3,NA,TRBJ2-7,NA,13
CASSRQGDNSPLHF,TGTGCCAGCAGCCGTCAGGGGGATAATTCACCCCTCCACTTT,TRBV7-6,NA,TRBJ1-6,TRBD1,14
CASSFGGAGYTF,TGTGCCAGCAGCTTCGGGGGTGCTGGCTACACCTTC,TRBV5-4,NA,TRBJ1-2,NA,12
CASSLAATGANTDTQYF,TGCGCCAGCAGCTTGGCGGCGACAGGGGCCAACACAGATACGCAGTATTTT,TRBV5-1,NA,TRBJ2-3,TRBD1,17
CASKEGAWSYEQYF,TGTGCCAGCAAGGAGGGGGCCTGGTCCTACGAGCAGTACTTC,TRBV6-5,NA,TRBJ2-7,NA,14
CASSQRTGASYNSPLHF,TGTGCCAGCTCACAGAGGACAGGTGCCTCCTATAATTCACCCCTCCACTTT,TRBV18,NA,TRBJ1-6,TRBD1,17
CASSVDINQPQHF,TGTGCCAGCAGTGTTGACATCAATCAGCCCCAGCATTTT,TRBV2,NA,TRBJ1-5,NA,13
CASSIGPSGQGYEQYF,TGTGCCAGTAGTATTGGACCCTCGGGACAGGGGTACGAGCAGTACTTC,TRBV19,NA,TRBJ2-7,TRBD1,16
CASSSRDSEKLFF,TGTGCCAGTAGTAGCCGGGACAGTGAAAAACTGTTTTTT,TRBV19,NA,TRBJ1-4,TRBD1,13
CASSVNEQFF,TGTGCCAGCAGTGTAAATGAGCAGTTCTTC,TRBV2,NA,TRBJ2-1,NA,10
CASSSRQRPGETQYF,TGTGCCAGTTCATCACGTCAGAGGCCCGGAGAGACCCAGTACTTC,TRBV19,NA,TRBJ2-5,NA,15
CASSGPFPAGPYGYTF,TGTGCCAGCAGCGGCCCCTTCCCCGCTGGGCCCTATGGCTACACCTTC,TRBV9,NA,TRBJ1-2,NA,16